This T cell receptor (beta chain) was documented in a study of cytomegalovirus exposure and HLA in healthy donors. It was with 60 Vbeta and 13 Jbeta primers that the PCR ran. The repertoire was sequenced with immunoSEQ multiplex PCR; TCRdb's copy has only in-frame clones and lacks some. The sample holds over 100,000 clones. The CDR3 has 16 residues. Deletions cut 2 bases from V and 7 bases from J, with 20 bases between. Per the germline V gene, CDR1 is SGHDT and CDR2 is YYEEEE. Sequenced: PBMCs. V and J are TRBV5-6 and TRBJ2-3; a weak D match, TRBD2 (5 bases). The sequence derives from a man younger than 35 in good health and CMV-seronegative. The CDR3 reads CASSFGAVSRLNTQYF. The CDR3 bases are TGTGCCAGCAGCTTCGGAGCGGTTTCAAGATTAAATACGCAGTATTTT. The full variable domain, in which reference TRBV5-6 and TRBJ2-3 provide the parts outside the CDR3, is DAGVTQSPTHLIKTRGQQVTLRCSPKSGHDTVSWYQQALGQGPQFIFQYYEEEERQRGNFPDRFSGHQFPNYSSELNVNALLLGDSALYLCASSFGAVSRLNTQYFGPGTRLTVL.